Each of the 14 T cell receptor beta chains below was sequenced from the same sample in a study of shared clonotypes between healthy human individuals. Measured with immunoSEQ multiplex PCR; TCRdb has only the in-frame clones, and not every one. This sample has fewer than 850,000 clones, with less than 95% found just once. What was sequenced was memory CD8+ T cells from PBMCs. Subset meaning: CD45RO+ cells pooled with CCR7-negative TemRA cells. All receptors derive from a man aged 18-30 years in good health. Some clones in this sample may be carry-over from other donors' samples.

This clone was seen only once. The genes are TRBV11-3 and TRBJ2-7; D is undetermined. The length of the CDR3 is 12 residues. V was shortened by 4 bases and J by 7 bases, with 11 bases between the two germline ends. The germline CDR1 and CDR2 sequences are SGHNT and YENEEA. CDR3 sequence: CASSWFRVEQYF. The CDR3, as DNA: TGTGCCAGCAGCTGGTTTCGGGTTGAGCAGTACTTC.

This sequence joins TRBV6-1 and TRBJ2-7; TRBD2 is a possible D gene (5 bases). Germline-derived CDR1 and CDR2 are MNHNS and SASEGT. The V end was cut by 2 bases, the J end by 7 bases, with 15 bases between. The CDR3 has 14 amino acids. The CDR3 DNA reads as TGTGCCAGCAGTGAAACCCCCTCACGCGGGGAGCAGTACTTC. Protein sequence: CASSETPSRGEQYF.

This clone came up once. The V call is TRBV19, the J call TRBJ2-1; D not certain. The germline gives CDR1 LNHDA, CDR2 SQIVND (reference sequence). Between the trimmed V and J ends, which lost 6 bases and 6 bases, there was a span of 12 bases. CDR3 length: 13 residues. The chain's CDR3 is CASRFPLSNEQFF. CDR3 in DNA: TGTGCCAGTAGGTTTCCCCTAAGCAATGAGCAGTTCTTC.

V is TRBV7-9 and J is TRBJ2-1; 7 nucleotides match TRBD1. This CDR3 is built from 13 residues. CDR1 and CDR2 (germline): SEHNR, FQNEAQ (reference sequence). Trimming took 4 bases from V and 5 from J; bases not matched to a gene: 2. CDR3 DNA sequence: TGTGCCAGCAGCTCGACAGGGAACAATGAGCAGTTCTTC. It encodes CASSSTGNNEQFF.

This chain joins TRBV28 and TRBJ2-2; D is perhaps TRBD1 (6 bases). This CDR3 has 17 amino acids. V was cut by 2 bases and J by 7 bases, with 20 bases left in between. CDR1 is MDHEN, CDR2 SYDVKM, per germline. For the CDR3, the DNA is TGTGCCAGCAGTTTAGGGCGGACAGCTGGGGAAGGCGGGGAGCTGTTTTTT. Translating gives CASSLGRTAGEGGELFF.

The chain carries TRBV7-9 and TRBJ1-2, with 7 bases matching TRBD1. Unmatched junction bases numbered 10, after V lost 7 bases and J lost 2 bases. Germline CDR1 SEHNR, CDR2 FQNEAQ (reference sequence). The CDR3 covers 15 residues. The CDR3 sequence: CASIPDDRANYGYTF. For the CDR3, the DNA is TGTGCCAGCATTCCCGATGACAGGGCGAACTATGGCTACACCTTC.

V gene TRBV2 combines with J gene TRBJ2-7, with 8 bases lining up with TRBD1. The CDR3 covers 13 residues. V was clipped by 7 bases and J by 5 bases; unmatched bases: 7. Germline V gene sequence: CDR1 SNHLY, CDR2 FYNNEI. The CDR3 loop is CASNVQGANEQYF. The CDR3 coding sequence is TGTGCCAGCAACGTGCAGGGGGCCAACGAGCAGTACTTC.

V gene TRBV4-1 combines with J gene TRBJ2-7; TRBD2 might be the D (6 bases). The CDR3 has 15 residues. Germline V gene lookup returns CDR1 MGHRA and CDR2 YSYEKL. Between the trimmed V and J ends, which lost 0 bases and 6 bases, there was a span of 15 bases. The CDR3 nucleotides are TGCGCCAGCAGCCAAGATCTCGGGGGAGTCAGCGAGCAGTACTTC. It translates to CASSQDLGGVSEQYF.

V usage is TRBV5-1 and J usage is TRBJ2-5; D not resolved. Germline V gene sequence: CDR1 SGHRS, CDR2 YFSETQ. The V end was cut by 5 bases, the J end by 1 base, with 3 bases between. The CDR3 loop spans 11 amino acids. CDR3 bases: TGCGCCAGCAGGTTCCAAGAGACCCAGTACTTC. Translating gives CASRFQETQYF. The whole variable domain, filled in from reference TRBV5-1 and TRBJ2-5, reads KAGVTQTPRYLIKTRGQQVTLSCSPISGHRSVSWYQQTPGQGLQFLFEYFSETQRNKGNFPGRFSGRQFSNSRSEMNVSTLELGDSALYLCASRFQETQYFGPGTRLLVL.

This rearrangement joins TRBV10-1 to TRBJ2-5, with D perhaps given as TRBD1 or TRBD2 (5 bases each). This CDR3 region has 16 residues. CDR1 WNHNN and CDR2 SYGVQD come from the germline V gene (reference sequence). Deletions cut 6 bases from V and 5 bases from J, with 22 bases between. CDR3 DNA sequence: TGCGCCAGCAGCGACGGGGACGGAAATGTGGTGGAGACCCAGTACTTC. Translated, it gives CASSDGDGNVVETQYF.

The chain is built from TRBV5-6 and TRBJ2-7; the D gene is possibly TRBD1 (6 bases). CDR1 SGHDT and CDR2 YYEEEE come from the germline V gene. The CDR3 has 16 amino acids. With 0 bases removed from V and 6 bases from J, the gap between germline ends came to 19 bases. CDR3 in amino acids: CASSLDRVILVGEQYF. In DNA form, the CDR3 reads TGTGCCAGCAGCTTGGACAGGGTTATTCTTGTGGGCGAGCAGTACTTC.

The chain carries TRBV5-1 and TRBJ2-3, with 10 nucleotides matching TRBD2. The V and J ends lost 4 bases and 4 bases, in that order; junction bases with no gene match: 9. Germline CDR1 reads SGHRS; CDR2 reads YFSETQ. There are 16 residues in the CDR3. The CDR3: CASSRVLAGVPDTQYF. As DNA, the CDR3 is TGCGCCAGCAGCAGAGTTCTAGCGGGAGTCCCAGATACGCAGTATTTT.

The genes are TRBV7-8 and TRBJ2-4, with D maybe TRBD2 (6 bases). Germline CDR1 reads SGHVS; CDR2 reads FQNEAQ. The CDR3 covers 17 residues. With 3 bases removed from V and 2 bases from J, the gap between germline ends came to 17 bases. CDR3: CASSFSNWGVTKNIQYF. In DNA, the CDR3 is TGTGCCAGCAGCTTTTCCAATTGGGGGGTTACCAAAAACATTCAGTACTTC.

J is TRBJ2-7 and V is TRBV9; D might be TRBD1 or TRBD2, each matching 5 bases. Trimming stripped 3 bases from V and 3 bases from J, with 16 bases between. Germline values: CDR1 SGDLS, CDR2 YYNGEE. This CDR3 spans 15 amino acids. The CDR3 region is CASSGRDGYFYEQYF. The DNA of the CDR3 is TGTGCCAGCAGCGGCCGGGACGGATACTTCTACGAGCAGTACTTC. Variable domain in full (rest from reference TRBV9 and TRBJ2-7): DSGVTQTPKHLITATGQRVTLRCSPRSGDLSVYWYQQSLDQGLQFLIQYYNGEERAKGNILERFSAQQFPDLHSELNLSSLELGDSALYFCASSGRDGYFYEQYFGPGTRLTVT.